The 5 T cell receptor beta chains listed next were all sequenced from one sample in a study of T cell responses to AZD1222 COVID-19 vaccine. Some clones are missing from TCRdb's copy, which holds only in-frame ones; the method was immunoSEQ multiplex PCR. The sample includes about 170,000 clones, 85% to 95% of them seen just once. The material was peripheral blood, obtained on day 0 of AZD1222 vaccination. The source of these receptors is an adult in good health.

The chain links TRBV29-1 to TRBJ1-5; the D is unclear. This CDR3 has 13 residues. Germline CDR1 is SQVTM and CDR2 is ANQGSEA. V dropped 4 bases and J dropped 5 bases, with 12 bases sitting between them. CDR3 sequence reads: CSVGEALDQPQHF. The CDR3 DNA follows: TGCAGCGTTGGAGAGGCGCTCGATCAGCCCCAGCATTTT.

CDR3 DNA sequence: TGTGCCAGCAATTCGAACAGGGGGCTGGTCGGGGAGCTGTTTTTT. This sequence encodes CASNSNRGLVGELFF. The genes are TRBV21-1 and TRBJ2-2; TRBD1, as called in the table, went unchecked against the DNA. TRBV21-1 is described as a pseudogene. This CDR3 region has 15 residues.

This chain uses TRBV7-9 with TRBJ2-2; D assignment may be TRBD1 or TRBD2 (5 bases each). This CDR3 has 14 amino acids. The V gene's germline CDR1 is SEHNR and CDR2 FQNEAQ (reference sequence). Trimming stripped 1 base from V and 6 bases from J, with 9 bases between. The CDR3 DNA sequence: TGTGCCAGCAGCTTAGTCCGGGGCCCCGGGGAGCTGTTTTTT. Its translation: CASSLVRGPGELFF.

The V call is TRBV5-6, the J call TRBJ1-3, with 8 bases lining up with TRBD1. The CDR3 consists of 18 residues. J lost 7 bases, V lost 2 bases, and 17 bases had no gene match. Germline V CDR1 and CDR2: SGHDT, YYEEEE. The CDR3 sequence: CASSLKLTGAMLRNTIYF. CDR3 bases: TGTGCCAGCAGCTTAAAGTTGACAGGGGCGATGTTACGGAACACCATATATTTT. Looking up the rest from reference TRBV5-6 and TRBJ1-3 gives the full variable domain: DAGVTQSPTHLIKTRGQQVTLRCSPKSGHDTVSWYQQALGQGPQFIFQYYEEEERQRGNFPDRFSGHQFPNYSSELNVNALLLGDSALYLCASSLKLTGAMLRNTIYFGEGSWLTVV.

This chain links TRBV12-5 with TRBJ2-5, with D perhaps assigned TRBD1 or TRBD2 (5 bases each). Trimming removed 4 bases from V and 0 bases from J, with 24 bases in between. CDR1 is LGHNT and CDR2 is FRNRAP in the germline V gene. The CDR3 extends over 19 amino acids. The CDR3 region has the DNA TGTGCTAGTGGTTCGACACCCGCGGGCGACAGACTTAACCAAGAGACCCAGTACTTC. It encodes CASGSTPAGDRLNQETQYF. Full variable domain (missing parts from reference TRBV12-5 and TRBJ2-5): DARVTQTPRHKVTEMGQEVTMRCQPILGHNTVFWYRQTMMQGLELLAYFRNRAPLDDSGMPKDRFSAEMPDATLATLKIQPSEPRDSAVYFCASGSTPAGDRLNQETQYFGPGTRLLVL.